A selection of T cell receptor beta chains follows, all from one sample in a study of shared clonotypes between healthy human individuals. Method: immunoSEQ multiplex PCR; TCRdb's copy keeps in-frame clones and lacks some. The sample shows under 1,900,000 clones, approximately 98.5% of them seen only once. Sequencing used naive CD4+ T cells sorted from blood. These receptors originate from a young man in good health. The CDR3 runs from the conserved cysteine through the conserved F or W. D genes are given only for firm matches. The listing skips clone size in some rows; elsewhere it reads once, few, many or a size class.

CSARTSAYNEQFF,TGCAGCGCGAGGACTAGCGCGTACAATGAGCAGTTCTTC,TRBJ2-1,TRBV29-1,-,TRBD2
CASSLSGGGIDTQYF,TGCGCCAGCAGCTTAAGCGGGGGGGGCATAGATACGCAGTATTTT,TRBJ2-3,TRBV5-1,-,TRBD2
CASRPTSGGMYNEQFF,TGCGCCAGCAGGCCAACTAGCGGGGGGATGTACAATGAGCAGTTCTTC,TRBJ2-1,TRBV5-1,-,TRBD2
CASSEGDQGQETQYF,TGTGCCAGCAGCGAGGGAGACCAGGGACAAGAGACCCAGTACTTC,TRBJ2-5,TRBV5-4,-,-
CAISESMLNQPQHF,TGTGCCATCAGTGAGTCGATGTTAAATCAGCCCCAGCATTTT,TRBJ1-5,TRBV10-3,-,-
CASWGYSNQPQHF,TGTGCCAGCTGGGGTTATAGCAATCAGCCCCAGCATTTT,TRBJ1-5,TRBV2,-,-
CASRFTSGRLNEQFF,TGTGCCAGCAGGTTTACTAGCGGGAGGCTCAATGAGCAGTTCTTC,TRBJ2-1,TRBV6-1,-,TRBD2
CASSQSSVGTYEQYF,TGCGCCAGCAGCCAAAGTTCCGTCGGTACCTACGAGCAGTACTTC,TRBJ2-7,TRBV4-1,-,-
CASSRIEGETQYF,TGCGCCAGCAGCCGAATCGAGGGAGAGACCCAGTACTTC,TRBJ2-5,TRBV5-1,-,-
CASSAGLAGVENEQFF,TGTGCCAGCAGCGCAGGACTAGCGGGAGTTGAGAATGAGCAGTTCTTC,TRBJ2-1,TRBV9,-,TRBD2
CATSRVGGTGNQPQHF,TGTGCCACCAGCAGAGTTGGGGGGACAGGCAATCAGCCCCAGCATTTT,TRBJ1-5,TRBV15,-,TRBD1
CASSDKHGTYEQYF,TGTGCCAGCAGCGATAAACACGGAACCTACGAGCAGTACTTC,TRBJ2-7,TRBV6-1,-,-
CASSGGTGQPQHF,TGTGCCAGTAGTGGAGGCACAGGGCAGCCCCAGCATTTT,TRBJ1-5,TRBV19,-,-
CASSNTMTGTFFLFF,TGTGCCAGCAGCAACACCATGACAGGGACTTTTTTTCTGTTCTTC,TRBJ2-1,TRBV7-2,-,-
CASSLGGRETF,TGTGCCAGCAGCCTAGGCGGCAGGGAGACCTTC,TRBJ1-2,TRBV11-2,-,-
CASSWWDRGPGELFF,TGCGCCAGCAGCTGGTGGGACAGGGGACCCGGGGAGCTGTTTTTT,TRBJ2-2,TRBV5-1,-,TRBD1
CASSLALVRNEQYF,TGTGCCAGCAGCTTAGCCCTAGTGAGGAACGAGCAGTACTTC,TRBJ2-7,TRBV7-8,-,-
CASSEASGYPSYEQYF,TGTGCCAGCAGTGAAGCTTCAGGTTACCCCTCCTACGAGCAGTACTTC,TRBJ2-7,TRBV6-1,-,-
CASSETLGGYEQYF,TGCGCCAGCAGTGAAACCCTCGGGGGGTACGAGCAGTACTTC,TRBJ2-7,TRBV10-1,-,TRBD2
CASSYDRQETQYF,TGTGCCAGCAGTTATGATCGACAAGAGACCCAGTACTTC,TRBJ2-5,TRBV6-5,-,-
CASSPPGGLSNQPQHF,TGTGCCAGCAGTCCCCCGGGGGGTCTATCCAATCAGCCCCAGCATTTT,TRBJ1-5,TRBV28,-,-
CSVLGELRWGETQYF,TGCAGCGTTTTAGGGGAACTAAGGTGGGGAGAGACCCAGTACTTC,TRBJ2-5,TRBV29-1,-,-
CAGKRNTEAFF,TGTGCCGGGAAACGAAACACTGAAGCTTTCTTT,TRBJ1-1,TRBV30,-,-
CSVEDRRGRAGETQYF,TGCAGCGTTGAAGATCGGCGCGGGAGGGCAGGAGAGACCCAGTACTTC,TRBJ2-5,TRBV29-1,-,TRBD2
CASSPAGTQGRGYTF,TGTGCCAGCTCACCAGCCGGGACCCAGGGGCGAGGCTACACCTTC,TRBJ1-2,TRBV18,-,-
CASSQGVRARYNEQFF,TGTGCCAGCAGCCAAGGGGTCAGGGCCCGGTACAATGAGCAGTTCTTC,TRBJ2-1,TRBV14,-,-
CASSGRRTSSGANVLTF,TGTGCCAGCTCAGGCCGACGGACCTCCTCTGGGGCCAACGTCCTGACTTTC,TRBJ2-6,TRBV18,-,-
CASSLGFGGQGNNEQFF,TGCGCCAGCAGCTTGGGATTCGGCGGGCAAGGAAACAATGAGCAGTTCTTC,TRBJ2-1,TRBV5-1,-,-
CASSETSRDEQFF,TGTGCCAGCAGCGAGACTAGCCGGGATGAGCAGTTCTTC,TRBJ2-1,TRBV5-4,-,TRBD2
CASSLAGSLAGGPNEQFF,TGCGCCAGCAGCTTGGCTGGTTCTCTAGCGGGAGGGCCTAATGAGCAGTTCTTC,TRBJ2-1,TRBV5-1,-,TRBD2
CASSLDLSGNYEQYF,TGTGCCAGCAGCTTAGATCTTAGCGGGAATTACGAGCAGTACTTC,TRBJ2-7,TRBV13,once,TRBD2
CASSQEYSGTSGRLGGNEQFF,TGTGCCAGCAGCCAAGAGTACTCGGGGACCAGCGGGAGGCTGGGGGGCAATGAGCAGTTCTTC,TRBJ2-1,TRBV14,-,TRBD2
CASSIVGGTGELFF,TGCGCCAGCAGTATTGTTGGGGGCACCGGGGAGCTGTTTTTT,TRBJ2-2,TRBV10-2,-,-
CSGFTDYEQYF,TGCAGTGGATTTACTGACTACGAGCAGTACTTC,TRBJ2-7,TRBV20-1,-,-
CASSPGMAPETQYF,TGTGCCAGCTCACCCGGGATGGCTCCAGAGACCCAGTACTTC,TRBJ2-5,TRBV18,-,-
CASGGDSYNEQFF,TGCGCCAGCGGCGGGGATTCCTACAATGAGCAGTTCTTC,TRBJ2-1,TRBV5-1,once,-
CASSVHPGLRNGEQYF,TGTGCCAGCAGCGTACATCCGGGACTAAGGAACGGCGAGCAGTACTTC,TRBJ2-7,TRBV9,-,TRBD2
CASSGFRDRGVVRGYTF,TGTGCCAGCAGCGGTTTCCGGGACAGGGGCGTCGTTAGGGGCTACACCTTC,TRBJ1-2,TRBV9,-,TRBD1
CASRDMTGNTEAFF,TGTGCCAGCAGGGATATGACAGGGAACACTGAAGCTTTCTTT,TRBJ1-1,TRBV9,-,-
CASSDAGEGNTQYF,TGTGCCAGCAGTGACGCTGGGGAGGGAAATACGCAGTATTTT,TRBJ2-3,TRBV6-1,-,TRBD2
CAWSRQEYEKLFF,TGTGCCTGGAGCCGACAGGAATATGAAAAACTGTTTTTT,TRBJ1-4,TRBV30,-,-
CASSLVHINQPQHF,TGTGCCAGCAGCTTAGTACACATCAATCAGCCCCAGCATTTT,TRBJ1-5,TRBV7-2,-,-
CASSEWGTFASTDTQYF,TGTGCCAGCAGTGAATGGGGGACGTTTGCTAGCACAGATACGCAGTATTTT,TRBJ2-3,TRBV6-1,once,-
CASTLAGGVPNEQFF,TGTGCCAGCACACTAGCGGGAGGTGTTCCGAATGAGCAGTTCTTC,TRBJ2-1,TRBV6-1,once,TRBD2
CASSPHGGGSEQYF,TGTGCCAGCAGCCCGCACGGCGGGGGGTCCGAGCAGTACTTC,TRBJ2-7,TRBV7-2,-,TRBD2
CASSPTGIRQETQYF,TGTGCCAGCTCACCGACAGGGATACGGCAAGAGACCCAGTACTTC,TRBJ2-5,TRBV18,once,TRBD1
CASQRGKLFF,TGTGCCAGTCAGAGGGGAAAACTGTTTTTT,TRBJ1-4,TRBV28,-,-
CASSVWPAIGTGSEQFF,TGTGCCAGCAGCGTATGGCCCGCAATTGGGACCGGGAGCGAGCAGTTCTTC,TRBJ2-1,TRBV9,-,-
CASTLATSSYEQYF,TGCGCCAGCACTTTGGCAACAAGCTCCTACGAGCAGTACTTC,TRBJ2-7,TRBV10-1,-,-
CASSQGAYWDNEQFF,TGTGCCAGCAGTCAGGGGGCTTATTGGGACAATGAGCAGTTCTTC,TRBJ2-1,TRBV2,once,TRBD1
CASSGPGQQQETQYF,TGTGCCAGCAGCGGCCCGGGACAGCAACAAGAGACCCAGTACTTC,TRBJ2-5,TRBV5-5,-,TRBD1
CASSLQGSSYNEQFF,TGTGCCAGCAGCTTACAGGGATCCTCCTACAATGAGCAGTTCTTC,TRBJ2-1,TRBV7-2,-,-
CASSVATTYEQYF,TGTGCCAGCAGCGTAGCAACCACCTACGAGCAGTACTTC,TRBJ2-7,TRBV9,few,-
CEKHPGTTPTGELFF,TGTGAGAAGCACCCCGGGACTACCCCCACCGGGGAGCTGTTTTTT,TRBJ2-2,TRBV21-1,-,-
CASKLSYNEQFF,TGTGCCAGTAAGCTTTCCTACAATGAGCAGTTCTTC,TRBJ2-1,TRBV28,-,-